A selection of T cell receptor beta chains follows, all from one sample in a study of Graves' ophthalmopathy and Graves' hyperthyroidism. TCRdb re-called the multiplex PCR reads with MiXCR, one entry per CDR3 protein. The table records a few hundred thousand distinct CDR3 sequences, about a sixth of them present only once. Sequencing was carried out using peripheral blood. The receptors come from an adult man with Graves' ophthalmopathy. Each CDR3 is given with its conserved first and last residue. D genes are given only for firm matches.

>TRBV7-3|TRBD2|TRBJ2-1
CASSSGTSGYNEQFF
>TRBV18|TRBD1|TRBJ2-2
CASSARWTGGASNTGELFF
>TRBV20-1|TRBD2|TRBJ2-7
CSARGNTGGLSSEQYF
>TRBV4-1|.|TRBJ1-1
CASSQATGIAEAFF
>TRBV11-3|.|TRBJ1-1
CASSASGGKAFF
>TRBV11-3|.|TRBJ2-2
CASSFHDTGELFF
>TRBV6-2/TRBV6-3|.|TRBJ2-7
CASSYSSGQTYEQYF
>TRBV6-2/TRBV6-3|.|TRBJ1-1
CASRGGGGAEAFF
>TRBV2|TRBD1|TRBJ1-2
CASSVGQDRGYGYTF
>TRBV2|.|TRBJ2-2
CASSLRVAGQTGELFF
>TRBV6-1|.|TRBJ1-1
CASSRTDRSAEAFF
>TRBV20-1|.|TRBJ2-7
CSASEGRWSYEQYF
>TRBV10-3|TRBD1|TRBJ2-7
CAINDQGVAVPYF
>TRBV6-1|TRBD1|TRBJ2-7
CASSERQGGTYEQYF
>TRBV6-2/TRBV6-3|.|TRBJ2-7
CASSYVFRGAMYEQYF
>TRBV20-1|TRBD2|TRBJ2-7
CSARAGGAAGEQYF
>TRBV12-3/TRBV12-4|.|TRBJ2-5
CASKVDLQETQYF
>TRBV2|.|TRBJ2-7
CASRTLSAEQYF
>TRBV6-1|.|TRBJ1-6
CASSGDGPLHF
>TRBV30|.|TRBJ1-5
CAWSPGSNQPQHF
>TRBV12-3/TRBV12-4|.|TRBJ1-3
CATRWSSGNTIYF
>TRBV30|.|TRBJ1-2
CAWSEGIGLSYTF
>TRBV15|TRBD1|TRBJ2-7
CATSAEDRDRDYEQYF
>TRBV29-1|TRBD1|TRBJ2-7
CSVKTGESSYEQYF
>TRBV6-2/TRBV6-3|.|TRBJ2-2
CASSRSGNTGELFF
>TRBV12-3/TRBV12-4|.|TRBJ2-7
CASSLILRDEQYF
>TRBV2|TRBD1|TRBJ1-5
CASRDRGTSNQPQHF
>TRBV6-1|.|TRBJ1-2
CASSDLGRQAEVGGYTF
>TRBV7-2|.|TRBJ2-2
CASSSTGVVGELFF
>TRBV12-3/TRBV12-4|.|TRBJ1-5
CASSLEGWNQPQHF
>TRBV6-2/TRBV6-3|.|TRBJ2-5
CASSSVEVTEEETQYF
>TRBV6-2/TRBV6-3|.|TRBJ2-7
CASNSQNSYEQYF
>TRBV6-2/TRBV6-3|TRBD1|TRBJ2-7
CASRRTRDRSTYEQYF
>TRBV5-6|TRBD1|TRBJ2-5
CASSLEGTGKETQYF
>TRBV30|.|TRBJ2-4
CAWRGKGLAKNIQYF
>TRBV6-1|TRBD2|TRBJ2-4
CACSELGTSGGAKNIQYF
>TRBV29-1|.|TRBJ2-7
CSVPRGRGYEQYF
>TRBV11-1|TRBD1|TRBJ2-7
CASSLATGGVGDEQYF
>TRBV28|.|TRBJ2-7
CASSRTLREQYF
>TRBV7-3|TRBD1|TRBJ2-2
CASSPQGAGELFF
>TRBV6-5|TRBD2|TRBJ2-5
CASSSTSSVETQYF
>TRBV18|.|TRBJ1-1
CASSGRGWDTEAFF
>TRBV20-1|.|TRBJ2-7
CSASEPGKSYEQYF
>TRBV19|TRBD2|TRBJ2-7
CASSIDPGTSGNPYEQYF